This TCR beta chain appears in the sequencing data of a study of regulatory T cells in long-lasting Graves disease. Combining iRepertoire HTBI primers with Arm-PCR of CDR3 regions, the authors built TCR beta libraries. Each CDR3 protein is one row after TCRdb ran MiXCR on the multiplex PCR reads. The sample has 300,000 to 400,000 distinct CDR3 sequences; roughly a sixth are singletons. Specified time point: newly diagnosed GD, antithyroid drugs for less than 3 months. PBMCs were the source of the RNA used for TCR sequencing. The V gene's germline CDR1 is KGHDR and CDR2 SFDVKD. The CDR3 covers 18 residues. V lost 4 bases and J lost 1; bases outside the gene matches: 11. This clonotype was observed a handful of times.

The specimen was peripheral blood mononuclear cells (PBMCs), collected at new diagnosis, from a patient treated with antithyroid drugs. This TCR was recovered from a female donor with Graves disease. J is TRBJ2-3 and V is TRBV24-1, with 9 bases matching TRBD2. The chain's CDR3 is CATSDPGGGGAGTDTQYF. The CDR3 coding sequence is TGTGCCACCAGTGACCCCGGCGGCGGGGGGGCCGGCACAGATACGCAGTATTTT.